The sequence of this T cell receptor beta chain was determined in a study of T cells in Graves' hyperthyroidism and ophthalmopathy. Study-wide results and caveats: Ophthalmopathy cases were set apart from stable hyperthyroidism by a 13 V-J model. Blood samples included most of the expanded thyroid clonotypes exceeding 0.001.

In patients aged 18 to 65, hyperthyroidism was newly diagnosed, with duration under 2 months. Diagnostic decisions used clinical symptoms, serum thyroxine and TRAb, thyroid ultrasound and orbital computed tomography. The length of the CDR3 is 13 residues. On this clonotype: The antigen remains undetermined. Just one base apart from a much larger clone, this may be a read error.

RNA transcripts yielded amplified TCR beta CDR3 regions. Initially, a first-round RT-PCR of the TCR CDR3 employed the HTBI primer set. TCRdb re-called the multiplex PCR reads with MiXCR, one entry per CDR3 protein. The top ten clones hold approximately 8.2% of a sample with hundreds of thousands of distinct CDR3 sequences, 46% of them seen once. The specimen sequenced was peripheral blood or thyroid tissue (not recorded which). The chain is built from TRBV12-3 or TRBV12-4 and TRBJ2-5; weak D call: TRBD2 (5 bases). This TCR was sampled from a young woman with Graves' hyperthyroidism. CDR3 loop: CASRAGLQGTQYF. The CDR3 nucleotides are TGTGCCAGCAGGGCGGGTCTCCAAGGGACCCAGTACTTC.